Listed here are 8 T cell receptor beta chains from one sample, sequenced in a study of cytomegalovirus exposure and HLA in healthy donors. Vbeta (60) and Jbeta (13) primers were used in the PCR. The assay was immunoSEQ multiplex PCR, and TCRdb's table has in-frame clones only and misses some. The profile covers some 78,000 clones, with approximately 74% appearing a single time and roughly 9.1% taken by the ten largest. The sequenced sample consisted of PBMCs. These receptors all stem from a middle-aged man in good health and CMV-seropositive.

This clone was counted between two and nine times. CDR3 in amino acids: CASSEAGGWDQPQHF. The CDR3 coding sequence is TGTGCCAGCAGTGAAGCAGGGGGCTGGGATCAGCCCCAGCATTTT. J is TRBJ1-5 and V is TRBV6-1; 7 bases are shared with TRBD1. Losses at the gene ends were 0 bases for V and 5 bases for J; bases not matched to a gene: 4. Germline V gene sequence: CDR1 MNHNS, CDR2 SASEGT. There are 15 residues in the CDR3.

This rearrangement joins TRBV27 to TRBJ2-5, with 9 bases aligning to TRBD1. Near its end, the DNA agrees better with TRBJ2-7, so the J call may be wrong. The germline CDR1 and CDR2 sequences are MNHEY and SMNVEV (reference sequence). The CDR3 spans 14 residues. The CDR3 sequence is CASSFWDRVYEQYF. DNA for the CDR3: TGTGCCAGCAGTTTCTGGGACAGGGTCTACGAGCAGTACTTC.

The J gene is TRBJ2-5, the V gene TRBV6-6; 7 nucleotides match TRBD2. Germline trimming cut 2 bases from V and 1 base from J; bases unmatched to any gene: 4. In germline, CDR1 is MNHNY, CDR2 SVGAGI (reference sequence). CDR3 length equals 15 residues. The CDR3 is CASSYAGEPQETQYF. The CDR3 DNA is TGTGCCAGCAGTTACGCGGGGGAGCCCCAAGAGACCCAGTACTTC.

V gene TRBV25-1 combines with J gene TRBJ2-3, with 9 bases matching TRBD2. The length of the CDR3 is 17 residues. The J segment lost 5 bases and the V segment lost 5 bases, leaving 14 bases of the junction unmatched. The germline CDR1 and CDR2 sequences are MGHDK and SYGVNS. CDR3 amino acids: CASSRPRTSEQIDTQYF. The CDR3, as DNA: TGTGCCAGCAGTCGCCCCCGGACTAGCGAACAGATAGATACGCAGTATTTT. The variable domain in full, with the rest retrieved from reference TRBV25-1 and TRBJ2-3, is EADIYQTPRYLVIGTGKKITLECSQTMGHDKMYWYQQDPGMELHLIHYSYGVNSTEKGDLSSESTVSRIRTEHFPLTLESARPSHTSQYLCASSRPRTSEQIDTQYFGPGTRLTVL.

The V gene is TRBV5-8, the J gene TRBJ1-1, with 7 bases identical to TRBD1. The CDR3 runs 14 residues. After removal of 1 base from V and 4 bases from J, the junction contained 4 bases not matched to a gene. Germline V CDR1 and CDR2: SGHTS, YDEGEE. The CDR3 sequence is CASSLTGALTEAFF. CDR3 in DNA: TGTGCCAGCAGCTTGACAGGGGCGCTCACTGAAGCTTTCTTT.

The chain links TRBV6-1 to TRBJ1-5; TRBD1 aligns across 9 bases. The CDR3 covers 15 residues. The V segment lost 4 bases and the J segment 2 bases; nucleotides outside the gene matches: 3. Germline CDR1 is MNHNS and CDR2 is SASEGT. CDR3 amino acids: CASSGTGAGNQPQHF. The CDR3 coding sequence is TGTGCCAGCAGTGGGACAGGGGCGGGCAATCAGCCCCAGCATTTT.

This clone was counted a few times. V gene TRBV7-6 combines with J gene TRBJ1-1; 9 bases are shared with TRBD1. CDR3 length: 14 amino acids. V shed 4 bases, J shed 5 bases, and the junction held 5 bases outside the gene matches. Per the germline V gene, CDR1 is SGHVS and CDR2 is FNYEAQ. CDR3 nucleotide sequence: TGTGCCAGCAGCTCCACAGGGGGCGGAACTGAAGCTTTCTTT. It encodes CASSSTGGGTEAFF.

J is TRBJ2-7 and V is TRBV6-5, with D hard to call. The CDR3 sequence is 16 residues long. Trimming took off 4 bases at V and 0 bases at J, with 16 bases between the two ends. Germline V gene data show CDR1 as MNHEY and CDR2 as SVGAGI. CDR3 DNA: TGTGCCAGCAGTTTCTTCGACAACCCGAGCTCCTACGAGCAGTACTTC. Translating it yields CASSFFDNPSSYEQYF.